This T cell receptor (beta chain) was obtained from a study of metastatic and nonmetastatic thyroid tumors. At the level of the study: It was across blood and tumor or nodule tissue from malignant and benign thyroid patients that repertoires were compared. The study's findings and limits: Across blood and tumor, TCR beta diversity in malignant thyroid tumors was reportedly significantly higher than in benign nodules.

Trimming removed 6 bases at V and 5 bases at J, with 13 bases between. The germline V gene has CDR1 DFQATT and CDR2 SNEGSKA (reference sequence). The CDR3 contains 12 residues. Ahead of thyroid surgery, no patient had received treatment of any kind. TCRdb re-called the PCR reads through MiXCR. The sample has 6,000 to 8,500 clones, approximately 25% seen once; the top ten hold under 20%. Remarks on this clone: What it recognizes is unknown.

The clonotype was recovered from a male donor with papillary thyroid cancer or a benign thyroid nodule (not recorded which). Some clones in this sample may be carry-over from other donors' samples. The gene calls are TRBV20-1 and TRBJ1-2; possible D gene TRBD1, 5 bases. Sequenced material: adjacent normal tissue. This chain's CDR3 is CSARDGPYGYTF. CDR3 sequence (DNA): TGCAGTGCGCGGGACGGGCCTTATGGCTACACCTTC.